This entry describes one T cell receptor (beta chain). This clonotype came up a few times. The target of this receptor is not known. Base-call qualities are not available, and no considerably larger clone is one nucleotide away. Per the germline V gene (reference sequence), DFQATT is the CDR1 and SNEGSKA is the CDR2. Reading from cysteine to valine, the CDR3 counts 13 amino acids. Only CDR3 DNA remains: 39 bases, in frame from the first base. V loses 3 bases, J loses 2 bases, and the germline ends lie 11 bases apart. This sample was taken from a study of identical twins (dated by TCRdb to 2016 to 2017). At the level of the whole study: The study deep-sequenced TCR alpha and beta repertoires from monozygotic twins, unrelated adults of various ages and cord blood to test whether fetal clonotypes persist. To rule out contamination, the twin experiments were replicated at different times with different library preparation protocols.

Paper-wide results and their limitations: Fewer insertions were carried by abundant cord blood beta clonotypes, a similar but weaker trend appeared in young adult naive repertoires, and no such trend appeared in memory repertoires. Zero-insertion analyses could be partly confounded by invariant T cells such as MAIT and iNKT, although diverse VJ usage argued against such confounding for most clonotypes. Excess twin sharing in beta out-of-frame sequences was weaker because fewer shared sequences lowered the signal-to-noise ratio. In monozygotic twins, out-of-frame TCR alpha sharing was systematically underestimated by recombination models, although the models agreed with sharing between unrelated individuals. Compared with coincidental sharing between unrelated individuals, out-of-frame TCR alpha sequences shared between twins showed an excess of sequences with low generation probability. Because the same donors could not be followed over many years, the conclusions relied on cross-sectional statistical analysis.

Every donor in the study was a healthy Caucasian. Three pairs of female monozygotic twins, all aged 18 to 29 years, made up the twin cohort. Miltenyi CD45RO+ enrichment and human naive T-cell isolation kits were used to isolate memory (CD45RO+) and naive T cells from PBMC. The library was generated by 5' RACE. The data were produced on an Illumina HiSeq 2000. Template switching added a universal primer binding site, and the final cDNA carried a unique molecular identifier that allowed TCR cDNA molecules to be counted accurately. Specific primers in the conserved constant-segment region were used to synthesize first-strand cDNA for the TCR alpha and beta chains. To control for contamination, each cDNA library was double barcoded with a SMART-Mk sample barcode plus Illumina barcodes. TruSeq adapter sequences along with Illumina sample barcodes were introduced in two successive PCR steps. The Illumina HiSeq platform was used with custom primers to sequence TCR alpha and beta cDNA libraries. The published analysis was carried out like this. Raw reads were processed with MiGEC to extract unique molecular identifiers, and MiXCR was used to determine CDR3 positions. For each individual, recombination models were inferred using an EM algorithm with the repgenHMM and IGoR tools. The tcR package in R was used for shared clonotype analysis, with sharing normalized by the product of cloneset sizes. To study raw recombination without the effects of thymic and clonal selection, out-of-frame nonproductive sequences were analyzed. TCRdb redid the processing of the public reads, applying fastp at Q25 and MiXCR, and retained in-frame beta chains. Under each unique CDR3 protein, matching rows form one entry showing the most common genes and DNA. The V and J calls were determined by TCRdb, not by the authors. Here the sample has 240,000 or so distinct CDR3 sequences; about 7.3% occur a single time. More than 3% of the sample lies in the top ten.

The data also belong to a second study, concerning yellow fever vaccine responses in identical twins. From the second report: According to the authors, in identical twins the way T cells responded to vaccination appeared partly convergent and partly personalized. In identical twins, the study followed T cell clones that responded to the vaccine with precision.

This receptor was obtained from a woman under 30 in good health. Recombination connected TRBV20-1 to TRBJ2-7; the D gene is perhaps TRBD2, on 5 matching bases. The material sequenced was memory (CD45RO+) T cells sorted from blood. The intended sense of this specimen's cell subset or site label: CD45RO+ enriched T cells. The DNA reads as follows: TGCAGTGCTAGCGGGGAAACCCCCTACGAGCAGTACGTC. Protein translation: CSASGETPYEQYV.